This T cell receptor (beta chain) was sequenced in a study of blood T cell repertoires in COVID-19. Whole-study context: Spain, Italy and the United States supplied samples that represented acute and convalescent COVID-19. In each case, the material was cDNA or gDNA derived from T cells, B-cell-depleted T cells, or PBMCs.

Per the original methods: Amplification of reference gene primers was used by the study to estimate nucleated cell counts. Using immunoSEQ multiplex PCR, the repertoire was profiled, and TCRdb retains in-frame clones only, with some absent. The D gene and trimming were derived from the DNA, and the V and J assignments and clone size from that table. The table shows some 60,000 clones, with around 80% occurring only once. CDR3 length equals 17 residues. V was shortened by 6 bases and J by 0 bases, with 18 bases between the two germline ends. Germline CDR1 MDHEN, CDR2 SYDVKM. Recruited during active infection, patients (from Seattle) were subsequently followed longitudinally.

The chain recombines TRBV28 with TRBJ1-3; a weak D match, TRBD1 (5 bases). The source material was peripheral blood. The TCR originated in a man aged 25 to 45 with COVID-19, enrolled during active disease. The CDR3 here is CASRRTGPKDSGNTIYF. Here the CDR3 DNA reads TGTGCCAGCAGACGAACAGGACCGAAAGACTCTGGAAACACCATATATTTT. The full variable domain, rest sourced from reference TRBV28 and TRBJ1-3, is DVKVTQSSRYLVKRTGEKVFLECVQDMDHENMFWYRQDPGLGLRLIYFSYDVKMKEKGDIPEGYSVSREKKERFSLILESASTNQTSMYLCASRRTGPKDSGNTIYFGEGSWLTVV.